One T cell receptor beta chain is described in this entry. Its matching antigen is unknown. This sample is drawn from a study of identical twins. General study findings and limits: Twin-shared out-of-frame alpha sequences showed excess low generation probability. Invariant MAIT and iNKT cells may have partly biased zero-insertion analyses. While abundant cord blood beta clonotypes carried fewer insertions, memory repertoires showed no such pattern.

The CDR3 spans 12 residues. V lost 1 base to trimming and J lost 9 bases, with 10 bases between them. CDR1 and CDR2 (germline): SGHDN, FVKESK. It was template switching that added a universal primer site, and there were unique molecular identifiers on the cDNA. TCRdb used MiXCR to reprocess the 5' RACE reads, holding one entry per CDR3 protein. The data show about 500,000 distinct CDR3 sequences, roughly 13% seen once. These same data were also listed under a study on yellow fever vaccine responses in identical twins.

The V call is TRBV14, the J call TRBJ2-7, with D possibly being TRBD2 (5 bases). The TCR originated in a woman aged 18 to 35 in good health. Sequencing was done on a sample of CD4+ T cells sorted from blood. CDR3 in amino acids: CASSQVSGWQYF. CDR3 DNA sequence: TGTGCCAGCAGCCAAGTGTCGGGATGGCAGTACTTC.